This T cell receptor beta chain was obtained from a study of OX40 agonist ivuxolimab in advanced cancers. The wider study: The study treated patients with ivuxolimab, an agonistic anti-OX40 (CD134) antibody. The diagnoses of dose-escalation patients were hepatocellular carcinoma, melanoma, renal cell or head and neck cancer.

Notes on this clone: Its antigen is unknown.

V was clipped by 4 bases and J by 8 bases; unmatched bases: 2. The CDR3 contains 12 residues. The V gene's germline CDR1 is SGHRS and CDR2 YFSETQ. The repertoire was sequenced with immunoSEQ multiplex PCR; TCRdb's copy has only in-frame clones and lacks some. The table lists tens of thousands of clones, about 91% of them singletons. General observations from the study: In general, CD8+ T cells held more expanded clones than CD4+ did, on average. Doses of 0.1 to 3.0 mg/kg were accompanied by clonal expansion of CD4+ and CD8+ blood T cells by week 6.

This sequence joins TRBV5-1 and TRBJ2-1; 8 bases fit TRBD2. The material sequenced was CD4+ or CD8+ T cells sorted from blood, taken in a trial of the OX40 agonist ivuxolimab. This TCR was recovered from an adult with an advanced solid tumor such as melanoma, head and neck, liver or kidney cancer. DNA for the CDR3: TGCGCCAGCAGCCCCGGGGGGGATGAGCAGTTCTTC. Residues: CASSPGGDEQFF.